These 15 T cell receptor beta chains share one sample of origin, sequenced in a study of T-cell reconstitution after alpha-beta-depleted transplantation in children. During its preparation, the TCRbeta library received unique molecular identifiers. TCRdb called the PCR reads again in MiXCR, with one record for every CDR3 protein. This table holds approximately 350,000 distinct CDR3 sequences, roughly 14% found once. Sequencing used PBMCs, obtained from the stem cell graft. The receptor set was obtained from a human donor who donated a stem cell graft to a child with Fanconi anemia.

At least ten counts were recorded for this clonotype. The gene calls are TRBV12-3 or TRBV12-4 and TRBJ2-7, with 9 bases aligning to TRBD1. V dropped 5 bases and J dropped 2; count of bases not matched to a gene: 10. CDR3 size: 16 residues. CDR3 nucleotide sequence: TGTGCCAGCAGTCCCGCCGGGACAGGGACGACCTACGAGCAGTACTTC. Its translation: CASSPAGTGTTYEQYF.

Of note for this clonotype: This could be a read error, since a much larger clone is one nucleotide away. This chain links TRBV5-1 with TRBJ2-1, with D unclear. This CDR3 spans 15 amino acids. Germline lookup yields CDR1 SGHRS and CDR2 YFSETQ. Trimming shortened V by 4 bases and J by 6 bases, and 17 bases separated the two germline ends. The CDR3 loop reads CASSVDGRKCNEQFF. The CDR3 coding sequence is TGCGCCAGCAGCGTGGACGGCAGGAAGTGCAATGAGCAGTTCTTC.

This clonotype was seen at least ten times. The J gene is TRBJ2-2, the V gene TRBV24-1, with D perhaps matching TRBD2 (6 bases). The length of the CDR3 is 16 residues. The germline CDR1 and CDR2 sequences are KGHDR and SFDVKD. Trimming removed 3 bases at V and 1 base at J, with 11 bases between. The CDR3 is CATSDRGLWNTGELFF. The DNA for the CDR3 is TGTGCCACCAGTGATCGGGGACTCTGGAACACCGGGGAGCTGTTTTTT.

This clonotype came up a few times. This chain connects TRBV2 to TRBJ2-5, with 9 nucleotides matching TRBD1. This CDR3 contains 12 residues. Germline CDR1 SNHLY, CDR2 FYNNEI. Unmatched junction bases numbered 1, after V lost 7 bases and J lost 4 bases. The CDR3 sequence: CASKDRGETQYF. In DNA form, the CDR3 reads TGTGCCAGCAAGGACAGGGGAGAGACCCAGTACTTC.

The table lists this clonotype with many counts. The chain is built from TRBV15 and TRBJ2-3; D uncertain. With 0 bases removed from V and 4 bases from J, the gap between germline ends came to 11 bases. The CDR3 runs 15 residues. Germline-derived CDR1 and CDR2 are LNHNV and YYDKDF (reference sequence). CDR3 DNA: TGTGCCACCAGCAGAGATCTTAGGAGACCAGATACGCAGTATTTT. Encoded protein: CATSRDLRRPDTQYF.

The CDR3 coding sequence is TGTGCCAGCAGTTTATCGGATTCACTATACGAGCAGTACGTC. It is translated as CASSLSDSLYEQYV. This chain links TRBV12-3 or TRBV12-4 with TRBJ2-7; D unresolved. Trimming took 2 bases from V and 4 from J, leaving 12 bases between them. The CDR3 runs 14 residues.

The chain employs TRBV11-3 and TRBJ2-3, with 7 bases identical to TRBD2. Germline CDR1 and CDR2: SGHNT and YENEEA. The CDR3 is 15 amino acids. The junction had 6 bases not matched to a gene; V was cut back by 5 bases and J by 1 base. CDR3: CASSNSGGGTDTQYF. For the CDR3, the DNA is TGTGCCAGCAGCAACAGTGGGGGGGGCACAGATACGCAGTATTTT.

This chain joins TRBV7-2 and TRBJ1-1; no clear D gene. Germline assignment: CDR1 SGHTA and CDR2 FQGNSA. V was cut by 1 base and J by 3 bases, with 12 bases left in between. The CDR3 runs to 15 residues. DNA for the CDR3: TGTGCCAGCAGCTTAGACGGGTTGCGGTACACTGAAGCTTTCTTT. This codes for CASSLDGLRYTEAFF.

A few counts support this clonotype. The gene calls are TRBV11-2 and TRBJ2-5; perhaps TRBD1 as D (6 bases). CDR1 is SGHAT and CDR2 is FQNNGV in the germline V gene. V gave up 3 bases and J gave up 2 bases, with 10 bases separating them. This CDR3 comprises 14 residues. For the CDR3, the DNA is TGTGCCAGCAGCTTGAACAGGGCTCAAGAGACCCAGTACTTC. It yields the protein CASSLNRAQETQYF.

This clonotype was counted many times. The rearrangement links TRBV6-2 or TRBV6-3 to TRBJ1-1; D call uncertain. In germline, CDR1 is MNHEY, CDR2 SVGEGT. V gave up 5 bases and J gave up 2 bases, with 6 bases separating them. The CDR3 totals 12 residues. CDR3 in DNA: TGTGCCAGCAGTCACTTTAACACTGAAGCTTTCTTT. Amino acid sequence: CASSHFNTEAFF.

This clonotype was counted many times. The chain joins TRBV12-5 to TRBJ2-7, with 7 bases that match TRBD1. V dropped 5 bases and J dropped 3; count of bases not matched to a gene: 4. Germline CDR1 LGHNT, CDR2 FRNRAP. CDR3 size: 13 residues. The CDR3 loop reads CASGADRIYEQYF. In nucleotides, the CDR3 is TGTGCTAGTGGTGCGGACAGGATCTACGAGCAGTACTTC. Drawing the rest from reference TRBV12-5 and TRBJ2-7, the complete variable domain is DARVTQTPRHKVTEMGQEVTMRCQPILGHNTVFWYRQTMMQGLELLAYFRNRAPLDDSGMPKDRFSAEMPDATLATLKIQPSEPRDSAVYFCASGADRIYEQYFGPGTRLTVT.

This clonotype was counted ten times or more. The rearrangement joins TRBV29-1 to TRBJ1-1; D possibly corresponds to TRBD1 (5 bases). V lost 0 bases to trimming and J lost 7 bases, with 6 bases between them. Germline V gene sequence: CDR1 SQVTM, CDR2 ANQGSEA. CDR3 length equals 11 residues. CDR3 sequence (DNA): TGCAGCGTTGAAGAAGGGGATGAAGCTTTCTTT. Its translation is CSVEEGDEAFF.

This clonotype was counted at least ten times. V and J are TRBV20-1 and TRBJ2-5; a weak D match, TRBD2 (5 bases). Germline V gives CDR1 DFQATT, CDR2 SNEGSKA (reference sequence). This CDR3 has 13 residues. Trimming took 6 bases from V and 4 from J, leaving 15 bases between them. The CDR3 DNA is TGCAGTGCGAAGGCAGCGGAGAGAGAGACCCAGTACTTC. Residues: CSAKAAERETQYF.

This clonotype was seen ten or more times. This chain uses TRBV7-9 with TRBJ2-7; TRBD2 is a possible D gene (6 bases). CDR3 length equals 13 residues. The germline V gene encodes CDR1 SEHNR and CDR2 FQNEAQ (reference sequence). Trimming stripped 4 bases from V and 4 bases from J, with 11 bases between. The CDR3 DNA follows: TGTGCCAGCAGCTACGGGGGAGGATACGAGCAGTACTTC. Protein: CASSYGGGYEQYF.

This clonotype has more than one count but fewer than ten. This chain links TRBV11-2 with TRBJ1-2; TRBD1 aligns across 7 bases. Per germline, CDR1 SGHAT and CDR2 FQNNGV. Trimming removed 5 bases from V and 0 bases from J; junction bases left unmatched: 3. CDR3 length equals 14 residues. The CDR3 nucleotides are TGTGCCAGCAGCCGCGGGACAGCTAACTATGGCTACACCTTC. This codes for CASSRGTANYGYTF.